What follows are 5 T cell receptor beta chains derived from one specimen sequenced in a study of shared clonotypes between healthy human individuals. Naivety among CD8 cells was defined by CD45RO negativity and positive CCR7 selection, thereby excluding terminally differentiated effector memory CD45RA+ cells. Profiled with immunoSEQ multiplex PCR; TCRdb holds only in-frame clones, not every one. The data show around 1,900,000 clones, approximately 92% seen once. The material sequenced was naive CD8+ T cells from PBMCs. Every receptor here comes from a young man in good health. Some clones in this sample may be carry-over from other donors' samples.

The chain is built from TRBV4-2 and TRBJ1-4; 8 bases line up with TRBD1. From germline, CDR1 is LGHNA and CDR2 YNFKEQ. This CDR3 is built from 15 residues. The V segment lost 1 base and the J segment 8 bases; nucleotides outside the gene matches: 6. In DNA, the CDR3 is TGTGCCAGCAGCCAAGTAGTGACAGGGGACGAAAAACTGTTTTTT. Encoded protein: CASSQVVTGDEKLFF.

V is TRBV7-9 and J is TRBJ2-1; TRBD1 aligns across 8 bases. The CDR3 length is 15 residues. V lost 5 bases, J lost 5 bases, and 8 bases stayed unmatched. The germline gives CDR1 SEHNR, CDR2 FQNEAQ (reference sequence). The CDR3 region has the DNA TGTGCCAGCAGCCATAGACAGGGGATGGACAATGAGCAGTTCTTC. This codes for CASSHRQGMDNEQFF.

The chain recombines TRBV4-1 with TRBJ1-1; D uncertain. This CDR3 comprises 16 residues. In germline, CDR1 is MGHRA, CDR2 YSYEKL. Between the trimmed V and J ends, which lost 1 base and 3 bases, there was a span of 15 bases. The CDR3 spells CASSQVGIELDTEAFF. The CDR3 nucleotides read TGCGCCAGCAGCCAAGTAGGGATAGAATTGGACACTGAAGCTTTCTTT.

The chain combines TRBV7-6 with TRBJ2-5; unclear D gene. This CDR3 spans 15 amino acids. CDR1 and CDR2 (germline): SGHVS, FNYEAQ. Trimming took off 4 bases at V and 2 bases at J, with 14 bases between the two ends. In DNA, the CDR3 is TGTGCCAGCAGCTCCGCCATCGGAATTCAAGAGACCCAGTACTTC. This sequence encodes CASSSAIGIQETQYF.

This CDR3 is CASSYGTSLHNEQFF. The CDR3, as DNA: TGTGCCAGCAGCTACGGGACTTCACTCCACAATGAGCAGTTCTTC. This chain uses TRBV13 with TRBJ2-1, with a tentative D call TRBD2 (6 bases). Germline lookup yields CDR1 PRHDT and CDR2 FYEKMQ (reference sequence). V shed 4 bases and J shed 5 bases, with 15 bases lying between them. The CDR3 has 15 amino acids.